The 17 T cell receptor beta chains below were found in one sample sequenced in a study of shared clonotypes between healthy human individuals. Here immunoSEQ multiplex PCR was the method, and the copy in TCRdb shows in-frame clones only, minus some. This sample has over a million clones, with around 75% found just once. What was sequenced was memory CD4+ T cells sorted from blood. Documented subset: CD45RA-negative fraction. Receptors were obtained from a man aged 18 to 30 in good health.

The table lists this clone with a count of one. The chain has TRBV7-2 and TRBJ2-5; D ambiguous. The CDR3 runs 13 residues. Germline V gene sequence: CDR1 SGHTA, CDR2 FQGNSA. V was trimmed by 7 bases and J by 1 base, leaving 10 bases between them. CDR3 sequence: CASTFLGQETQYF. The CDR3 bases are TGTGCCAGCACCTTTTTAGGCCAAGAGACCCAGTACTTC.

V and J are TRBV4-1 and TRBJ2-2; D perhaps matches TRBD1 (5 bases). CDR1 is MGHRA and CDR2 is YSYEKL in the germline V gene. V was cut by 4 bases and J by 9 bases, with 21 bases left in between. The CDR3 covers 16 residues. The CDR3 region has the DNA TGCGCCAGCAGCCCCCGGAGTCAGGGCTGGGTCAGGGAGCTGTTTTTT. It specifies CASSPRSQGWVRELFF.

This clone was detected only a few times. This chain joins TRBV29-1 and TRBJ2-5; D perhaps matches TRBD2 (6 bases). The length of the CDR3 is 13 residues. Germline V CDR1 and CDR2: SQVTM, ANQGSEA. V lost 5 bases, J lost 4 bases, and 14 bases lay in between. CDR3 amino acids: CSVRVQGGETQYF. The CDR3 DNA is TGCAGCGTTAGGGTCCAGGGAGGAGAGACCCAGTACTTC.

V gene TRBV6-1 combines with J gene TRBJ1-5; maybe TRBD1 (5 bases). The V and J ends lost 1 base and 7 bases respectively, with 11 bases between them. The CDR3 totals 14 residues. Germline CDR1 reads MNHNS; CDR2 reads SASEGT. CDR3 in amino acids: CASSEVPGKQPQHF. In DNA form, the CDR3 reads TGTGCCAGCAGTGAAGTGCCAGGGAAACAGCCCCAGCATTTT.

CDR3 sequence (DNA): TGTGCCATCAGCCCGACTAGCGGGCCCCCCTACGAGCAGTACTTC. Protein: CAISPTSGPPYEQYF. The chain joins TRBV10-3 to TRBJ2-7; 10 nucleotides align to TRBD2. V lost 6 bases and J lost 2; bases outside the gene matches: 7. Germline V gene lookup returns CDR1 ENHRY and CDR2 SYGVKD. The CDR3 sequence is 15 residues long.

J is TRBJ1-1 and V is TRBV30; the D is unclear. Germline V CDR1 and CDR2: GTSNPN, SVGIG (reference sequence). This CDR3 is built from 12 residues. Trimming took off 8 bases at V and 0 bases at J, with 10 bases between the two ends. CDR3 DNA: TGTGCCCTGAGACGTTTGAACACTGAAGCTTTCTTT. It yields the protein CALRRLNTEAFF.

J is TRBJ1-2 and V is TRBV2; 8 nucleotides line up with TRBD1. V dropped 4 bases and J dropped 1; count of bases not matched to a gene: 2. The CDR3 loop spans 14 amino acids. Per the germline V gene, CDR1 is SNHLY and CDR2 is FYNNEI. The CDR3 nucleotides are TGTGCCAGCAGTGGAACAGGGGGTAACTATGGCTACACCTTC. Amino acids: CASSGTGGNYGYTF.

V and J are TRBV25-1 and TRBJ2-3, with 14 bases lining up with TRBD2. Trimming took 3 bases from V and 6 from J; bases not matched to a gene: 8. The CDR3 runs to 17 residues. Germline V gene sequence: CDR1 MGHDK, CDR2 SYGVNS. The CDR3 DNA reads as TGTGCCAGCAGTGATCAAGCCGGGACTAGCGGGGGTGATACGCAGTATTTT. Translated, it gives CASSDQAGTSGGDTQYF.

This chain uses TRBV15 with TRBJ2-7, with D possibly TRBD1 on 6 matching bases. Germline CDR1 LNHNV, CDR2 YYDKDF (reference sequence). CDR3 length equals 17 residues. Trimming pared 1 base from V and 2 bases from J, leaving 18 bases between. The CDR3 region has the DNA TGTGCCACCAGCAGAGTCCGATATGGGACAACGCCCTACGAGCAGTACTTC. It specifies CATSRVRYGTTPYEQYF.

The chain is built from TRBV27 and TRBJ2-7, with 8 positions matching TRBD1. V lost 5 bases, J lost 4 bases, and 4 bases stayed unmatched. Germline V gene lookup returns CDR1 MNHEY and CDR2 SMNVEV (reference sequence). The length of the CDR3 is 13 residues. The CDR3 protein is CASSLRGLYEQYF. In DNA form, the CDR3 reads TGTGCCAGCAGTCTCAGGGGGCTGTACGAGCAGTACTTC.

Concerning this clone: This sample also contains other DNA sequences that code for the same CDR3. The V call is TRBV20-1, the J call TRBJ2-1, with unresolved D. V was cut by 3 bases and J by 7 bases, with 7 bases left in between. Germline CDR1 DFQATT, CDR2 SNEGSKA (reference sequence). The CDR3 consists of 11 residues. Written as DNA, the CDR3 is TGCAGTGCTAGTTCTAAGAATGAGCAGTTCTTC. Translation gives CSASSKNEQFF.

This clone has just a few counts. The chain uses TRBV6-6 and TRBJ2-2; 10 bases align to TRBD2. In germline, CDR1 is MNHNY, CDR2 SVGAGI (reference sequence). V gave up 6 bases and J gave up 6 bases; unmatched junction bases: 4. This CDR3 comprises 14 residues. The CDR3 DNA reads TGTGCCAGCAGGCCAGCGGGGGGGCCCGGGGAGCTGTTTTTT. Translated, it gives CASRPAGGPGELFF.

V is TRBV6-5 and J is TRBJ1-2, with D unclear. The CDR3 sequence is 12 residues long. The V end was cut by 7 bases, the J end by 4 bases, with 10 bases between. Germline V CDR1 and CDR2: MNHEY, SVGAGI. CDR3 amino acids: CASTSAGYGYTF. In nucleotides, the CDR3 is TGTGCCAGCACCTCGGCTGGCTATGGCTACACCTTC.

This chain connects TRBV6-5 to TRBJ2-7; D might be TRBD2 (6 bases). Trimming removed 2 bases from V and 3 bases from J, with 11 bases in between. The germline gives CDR1 MNHEY, CDR2 SVGAGI. CDR3 size: 14 residues. Here the CDR3 DNA reads TGTGCCAGCAGTTACGAACTAGCCCGCTACGAGCAGTACTTC. It specifies CASSYELARYEQYF.

The rearrangement joins TRBV10-3 to TRBJ2-4; D is unclear. Trimming shortened V by 6 bases and J by 9 bases, and 15 bases separated the two germline ends. Germline assignment: CDR1 ENHRY and CDR2 SYGVKD. The CDR3 consists of 13 residues. As DNA, the CDR3 is TGTGCCATCAGGGAAGTTGGTCTGGGCATTCAGTACTTC. Translating gives CAIREVGLGIQYF.

This clone was counted once. The rearrangement joins TRBV18 to TRBJ1-2; D ambiguous. Germline V gives CDR1 KGHSH, CDR2 LQKENI. Trimming shortened V by 0 bases and J by 1 base, and 3 bases separated the two germline ends. The CDR3 totals 13 residues. The CDR3 DNA reads TGTGCCAGCTCACCACCTCTTAACTATGGCTACACCTTC. It specifies CASSPPLNYGYTF.

This clone has just a few counts. The chain employs TRBV29-1 and TRBJ1-2, with 7 bases matching TRBD1. J gave up 3 bases and V 6 bases, and 4 bases lay outside the gene matches. The germline V gene encodes CDR1 SQVTM and CDR2 ANQGSEA. The CDR3 extends over 12 amino acids. The CDR3 DNA reads as TGCAGCGTACACAGGGGAGACTATGGCTACACCTTC. Amino acid sequence: CSVHRGDYGYTF.